These 13 T cell receptor beta chains share one sample of origin, sequenced in a study of cytomegalovirus exposure and HLA in healthy donors. The study ran its PCR with 60 Vbeta and 13 Jbeta primers. This table comes from immunoSEQ multiplex PCR, and its TCRdb copy is limited to in-frame clones, with some not included. The table shows under 200,000 clones, with roughly 75% occurring only once. Sequences were obtained from PBMCs. These receptors all stem from a woman in her forties or fifties in good health and CMV-seropositive.

The V call is TRBV7-2, the J call TRBJ1-5; no clear D gene. V was clipped by 6 bases and J by 2 bases, with 14 bases between them. This CDR3 comprises 15 residues. Germline V gene sequence: CDR1 SGHTA, CDR2 FQGNSA. The CDR3 reads CASRSGGSGNQPQHF. The DNA of the CDR3 is TGTGCCAGCAGGAGCGGAGGGTCGGGCAATCAGCCCCAGCATTTT.

This clone was detected only once. The chain links TRBV27 to TRBJ2-7; tentative D call: TRBD1 (6 bases). The germline CDR1 and CDR2 sequences are MNHEY and SMNVEV (reference sequence). The V gene lost 3 bases and the J gene lost 4 bases, with 10 bases spanning the gap. The CDR3 contains 13 residues. The CDR3 here is CASSFLTGYEQYF. Written as DNA, the CDR3 is TGTGCCAGCAGTTTCCTGACAGGTTACGAGCAGTACTTC.

The chain uses TRBV2 and TRBJ1-3; maybe TRBD1 (5 bases). The CDR3 length is 19 residues. Germline assignment: CDR1 SNHLY and CDR2 FYNNEI. V was clipped by 3 bases and J by 5 bases, with 26 bases between them. The CDR3 here is CASSEQGGETVYSRNTIYF. CDR3 in DNA: TGTGCCAGCAGTGAGCAGGGTGGTGAGACTGTATACTCCCGAAACACCATATATTTT.

J is TRBJ2-3 and V is TRBV7-9; D is possibly TRBD2 (5 bases). Trimming removed 2 bases from V and 3 bases from J, with 12 bases in between. The length of the CDR3 is 15 residues. From germline, CDR1 is SEHNR and CDR2 FQNEAQ (reference sequence). This CDR3 is CASSLQVGVTDTQYF. DNA for the CDR3: TGTGCCAGCAGCTTACAGGTGGGAGTTACAGATACGCAGTATTTT. The full variable domain, completed using reference TRBV7-9 and TRBJ2-3, is DTGVSQNPRHKITKRGQNVTFRCDPISEHNRLYWYRQTLGQGPEFLTYFQNEAQLEKSRLLSDRFSAERPKGSFSTLEIQRTEQGDSAMYLCASSLQVGVTDTQYFGPGTRLTVL.

DNA of the CDR3: TGTGCCAGCAGTTTGATGGGCCCTGAGACCCAGTACTTC. Translating gives CASSLMGPETQYF. The genes are TRBV28 and TRBJ2-5; D is unresolved. Germline CDR1 is MDHEN and CDR2 is SYDVKM. Trimming cost V 3 bases and J 5 bases, with 10 bases left between them. This CDR3 spans 13 amino acids.

The chain employs TRBV10-1 and TRBJ2-4; D may be TRBD1 (6 bases). This CDR3 contains 11 residues. The ends were cut back, 10 bases at V and 8 bases at J, with 12 bases in the middle. CDR1 and CDR2 (germline): WNHNN, SYGVQD (reference sequence). The chain's CDR3 is CANGTPDIQYF. The CDR3, as DNA: TGCGCCAACGGGACACCGGACATTCAGTACTTC.

This clone was picked up a small number of times. The chain couples TRBV28 to TRBJ1-2; 8 nucleotides align to TRBD1. Germline V gene lookup returns CDR1 MDHEN and CDR2 SYDVKM. This CDR3 is built from 14 residues. V gave up 5 bases and J gave up 4 bases; unmatched junction bases: 6. CDR3 in amino acids: CASSITGGTYGYTF. Here the CDR3 DNA reads TGTGCCAGCAGTATCACAGGGGGGACCTATGGCTACACCTTC.

This clone was recorded only once. The chain combines TRBV30 with TRBJ2-7; D is undetermined. Deletions cut 0 bases from V and 4 bases from J, with 4 bases between. In germline, CDR1 is GTSNPN, CDR2 SVGIG (reference sequence). The CDR3 loop spans 11 amino acids. CDR3 in DNA: TGTGCCTGGAGTGTACAATACGAGCAGTACTTC. It yields the protein CAWSVQYEQYF.

The genes are TRBV6-4 and TRBJ2-6; D is ambiguous. The CDR3 spans 13 residues. Between the trimmed V and J ends, which lost 6 bases and 1 base, there was a span of 4 bases. Germline lookup yields CDR1 MRHNA and CDR2 SNTAGT. DNA of the CDR3: TGTGCCAGCAGCAGTTCTGGGGCCAACGTCCTGACTTTC. Protein sequence: CASSSSGANVLTF.

The J gene is TRBJ2-1, the V gene TRBV19; 13 nucleotides agree with TRBD2. The trim removed 2 bases at V and 9 bases at J, leaving 10 bases unmatched. This CDR3 contains 17 residues. CDR1 LNHDA and CDR2 SQIVND come from the germline V gene (reference sequence). For the CDR3, the DNA is TGTGCCAGTAGTATACCTACTAGCGGGGGGGCTGTAAGTGAGCAGTTCTTC. This gives the protein CASSIPTSGGAVSEQFF.

The chain joins TRBV19 to TRBJ2-7, with 9 bases lining up with TRBD1. V lost 1 base and J lost 4; bases outside the gene matches: 8. Germline V CDR1 and CDR2: LNHDA, SQIVND (reference sequence). The CDR3 spans 16 residues. CDR3 amino acids: CASSIGSATGGYEQYF. The DNA of the CDR3 is TGTGCCAGTAGTATAGGTTCGGCGACAGGGGGATACGAGCAGTACTTC.

The chain employs TRBV19 and TRBJ2-5, with 7 bases matching TRBD2. Germline V gives CDR1 LNHDA, CDR2 SQIVND (reference sequence). The CDR3 runs 14 residues. Trimming cost V 4 bases and J 5 bases; bases outside gene matches: 7. CDR3 amino acids: CASSTREGLETQYF. The CDR3 DNA is TGTGCCAGTAGTACAAGGGAGGGGTTGGAGACCCAGTACTTC.

The chain links TRBV4-2 to TRBJ2-1, with 11 bases aligning to TRBD2. The J segment lost 5 bases and the V segment lost 0 bases, leaving 21 bases of the junction unmatched. Germline V gives CDR1 LGHNA, CDR2 YNFKEQ. This CDR3 has 22 amino acids. For the CDR3, the DNA is TGTGCCAGCAGCCAAGATCTCTTCAGTCAATCTAGCGGGGGGTTCAGCGACAATGAGCAGTTCTTC. It codes for CASSQDLFSQSSGGFSDNEQFF.